The rows below give T cell receptor beta chains drawn from one sample of a study of cytomegalovirus exposure and HLA in healthy donors. The assay was immunoSEQ multiplex PCR, and TCRdb's table has in-frame clones only and misses some. The repertoire holds 150,000 to 180,000 clones, 80% to 90% seen once, with approximately 20% in the top ten. Input material: PBMCs. The receptors shown here come from a man aged 18 to 30 in good health and CMV-seropositive. Each CDR3 is given with its conserved first and last residue. D genes are given only for firm matches. Size is omitted from some rows. Given values are once, few, many or a class for expanded clones.

TRBV9	-	TRBJ2-7	-	14	CASSVGFRSYEQYF	TGTGCCAGCAGCGTGGGCTTCCGTTCCTACGAGCAGTACTTC
TRBV7-9	-	TRBJ2-7	-	15	CASSPSKAGYYEQYF	TGTGCCAGCAGCCCTTCGAAGGCGGGTTACTACGAGCAGTACTTC
TRBV7-9	-	TRBJ1-2	-	14	CASSPGSEHYGYTF	TGTGCCAGCAGCCCCGGGAGCGAGCACTATGGCTACACCTTC
TRBV5-4	-	TRBJ2-3	-	14	CASSLSRGTDTQYF	TGTGCCAGCAGCTTGAGTCGGGGAACAGATACGCAGTATTTT
TRBV27	TRBD1	TRBJ1-1	-	14	CASTPGQGEGEAFF	TGTGCCAGCACCCCCGGACAGGGAGAGGGAGAAGCTTTCTTT
TRBV2	-	TRBJ2-3	-	15	CASSGRQVRTDTQYF	TGTGCCAGCAGCGGCAGACAGGTCAGGACAGATACGCAGTATTTT
TRBV13	TRBD2	TRBJ2-1	-	15	CASSEGERGDNEQFF	TGTGCCAGCAGCGAAGGGGAGCGGGGGGACAATGAGCAGTTCTTC
TRBV5-1	TRBD2	TRBJ2-1	-	16	CASSLGAGGSYNEQFF	TGCGCCAGCAGCTTGGGAGCGGGGGGCTCCTACAATGAGCAGTTCTTC
TRBV6-4	TRBD2	TRBJ2-1	-	15	CASSDSAGGPDEQFF	TGTGCCAGCAGTGACTCGGCGGGAGGGCCGGATGAGCAGTTCTTC
TRBV4-3	TRBD1	TRBJ1-1	-	15	CASSHIGGRNTEAFF	TGCGCCAGCAGCCACATAGGGGGCCGGAACACTGAAGCTTTCTTT
TRBV7-2	-	TRBJ2-7	-	14	CASSLEGARNEQYF	TGTGCCAGCAGCTTAGAAGGAGCGCGGAACGAGCAGTACTTC
TRBV5-6	TRBD2	TRBJ2-3	-	17	CASSPETSGGFVDTQYF	TGTGCCAGCAGCCCCGAGACTAGCGGGGGGTTCGTAGATACGCAGTATTTT
TRBV6-5	TRBD2	TRBJ2-7	-	15	CASRPGLAGPYEQYF	TGTGCCAGCAGGCCCGGACTAGCGGGACCTTACGAGCAGTACTTC
TRBV4-1	TRBD1	TRBJ2-1	-	17	CASSQVFRTGSANEQFF	TGCGCCAGCAGCCAAGTGTTCCGGACAGGGTCGGCCAATGAGCAGTTCTTC
TRBV27	TRBD2	TRBJ2-3	-	16	CASSSGLAGPTDTQYF	TGTGCCAGCAGTTCTGGACTAGCGGGACCCACAGATACGCAGTATTTT
TRBV13	TRBD1	TRBJ2-7	once	16	CASSLGIRDRAYEQYF	TGTGCCAGCAGCTTAGGAATTCGGGACAGAGCCTACGAGCAGTACTTC
TRBV7-9	-	TRBJ2-2	-	18	CASSLGLNGGPRTGELFF	TGTGCCAGCAGCCTCGGGTTAAACGGGGGGCCGCGAACCGGGGAGCTGTTTTTT
TRBV5-8	-	TRBJ2-7	-	14	CASSLKAGPYEQYF	TGTGCCAGCAGCTTGAAGGCAGGGCCCTACGAGCAGTACTTC
TRBV5-1	-	TRBJ2-5	-	14	CASSLDLGAETQYF	TGCGCCAGCAGCTTGGACCTAGGTGCAGAGACCCAGTACTTC
TRBV2	TRBD2	TRBJ2-5	-	16	CASRRSGLALGETQYF	TGTGCCAGCCGACGGTCCGGACTAGCGTTAGGAGAGACCCAGTACTTC
TRBV7-2	-	TRBJ2-7	-	13	CASSPDRVYEQYF	TGTGCCAGCAGCCCGGACAGAGTTTACGAGCAGTACTTC
TRBV29-1	-	TRBJ1-2	-	13	CSVVSSRGYGYTF	TGCAGCGTTGTCTCATCCCGGGGCTATGGCTACACCTTC
TRBV5-6	TRBD1	TRBJ2-7	-	14	CASSRRTGGREQYF	TGTGCCAGCAGCCGCCGGACAGGGGGCCGGGAGCAGTACTTC
TRBV5-4	-	TRBJ2-3	-	13	CASSLVVEDTQYF	TGTGCCAGCAGCTTGGTGGTGGAGGATACGCAGTATTTT
TRBV4-3	-	TRBJ2-7	-	17	CASSQDYPGTWSYEQYF	TGCGCCAGCAGCCAAGATTACCCGGGAACCTGGTCCTACGAGCAGTACTTC